The entry that follows covers one T cell receptor beta chain sequence. The CDR3 runs to 14 residues. V dropped 6 bases and J dropped 8 bases, with 19 bases sitting between them. Germline V lookup: CDR1 KGHSH, CDR2 LQKENI. This sample is drawn from a study of control samples from healthy donors and cancer patients. Generated by immunoSEQ multiplex PCR, the TCRdb table keeps only in-frame clones and is missing some. This table has around 70,000 clones, about 94% appearing once. The TCR sequence derives from a young woman in good health. Sequences were obtained from blood. The V and J genes are TRBV18 and TRBJ1-2; possible D gene TRBD1, 6 bases. CDR3 protein: CASSPSGGLEGYTF. CDR3 nucleotides: TGTGCCAGCTCTCCTAGCGGGGGGCTGGAAGGCTACACCTTC.